The rows below give T cell receptor beta chains drawn from one sample of a study of blood T cells in healthy people across ages. TCRdb re-analysed the 5' RACE reads in MiXCR, keeping a single row per CDR3 protein. The sample has around 1,800,000 distinct CDR3 sequences, more than 35% seen once. Source material: blood. The receptors shown here come from a human donor in good health. Each CDR3 is given without its conserved first and last residue. Each record gives: V gene, D gene, J gene, CDR3 length, CDR3 protein. A D gene is named only where the DNA matches it firmly.

v_call: TRBV5-6
d_call: NA
j_call: TRBJ1-1
cdr3_length: 13
cdr3_aa: VTPKFYPGNTEAF

v_call: TRBV6-5
d_call: NA
j_call: TRBJ1-2
cdr3_length: 9
cdr3_aa: ASRTDHGYT

v_call: TRBV10-3
d_call: NA
j_call: TRBJ1-4
cdr3_length: 11
cdr3_aa: AISEKGDEKLF

v_call: TRBV6-5
d_call: NA
j_call: TRBJ2-7
cdr3_length: 12
cdr3_aa: ASSYSLHSYEQY

v_call: TRBV15
d_call: NA
j_call: TRBJ2-3
cdr3_length: 8
cdr3_aa: AAFTDTQY

v_call: TRBV29-1
d_call: NA
j_call: TRBJ2-7
cdr3_length: 15
cdr3_aa: SVEDRGRTGDTYEQY

v_call: TRBV2
d_call: TRBD1
j_call: TRBJ2-3
cdr3_length: 13
cdr3_aa: ASSLRDRGEIPQY

v_call: TRBV20-1
d_call: NA
j_call: TRBJ2-4
cdr3_length: 12
cdr3_aa: SARDPQPLNIQY

v_call: TRBV20-1
d_call: NA
j_call: TRBJ2-1
cdr3_length: 10
cdr3_aa: SAPEQGVEQF

v_call: TRBV5-1
d_call: NA
j_call: TRBJ2-3
cdr3_length: 15
cdr3_aa: ASSLGSGETFTDTQY

v_call: TRBV6-1
d_call: NA
j_call: TRBJ1-1
cdr3_length: 12
cdr3_aa: ASSEPGRSTEAF

v_call: TRBV7-2
d_call: NA
j_call: TRBJ2-7
cdr3_length: 15
cdr3_aa: ASSPGGGAGVSYEQY

v_call: TRBV4-3
d_call: TRBD1
j_call: TRBJ2-7
cdr3_length: 15
cdr3_aa: ASSQDQGAGGHYEQY

v_call: TRBV28
d_call: NA
j_call: TRBJ1-2
cdr3_length: 9
cdr3_aa: ATNWSDGYT

v_call: TRBV11-2
d_call: NA
j_call: TRBJ2-1
cdr3_length: 12
cdr3_aa: ASSLEPSRGEQF

v_call: TRBV7-9
d_call: TRBD1
j_call: TRBJ1-2
cdr3_length: 14
cdr3_aa: ASSRGPAGGIGGYT

v_call: TRBV6-2/TRBV6-3
d_call: NA
j_call: TRBJ1-2
cdr3_length: 14
cdr3_aa: ASSYSLRQTNYGYT

v_call: TRBV6-1
d_call: TRBD1
j_call: TRBJ1-5
cdr3_length: 13
cdr3_aa: ASRGGWGQGKPQH

v_call: TRBV7-6
d_call: TRBD1
j_call: TRBJ2-5
cdr3_length: 15
cdr3_aa: ASSSRTAGTGEETQY

v_call: TRBV5-1
d_call: NA
j_call: TRBJ2-2
cdr3_length: 14
cdr3_aa: ASTSFQGEGTGELF

v_call: TRBV7-3
d_call: TRBD2
j_call: TRBJ2-1
cdr3_length: 17
cdr3_aa: ASSSSRTSGGRLRDEQF

v_call: TRBV20-1
d_call: NA
j_call: TRBJ1-1
cdr3_length: 13
cdr3_aa: SASSDVGMNTEAF

v_call: TRBV7-9
d_call: TRBD1
j_call: TRBJ2-7
cdr3_length: 14
cdr3_aa: ASSLGIEDRGFEQY

v_call: TRBV6-5
d_call: TRBD2
j_call: TRBJ2-2
cdr3_length: 15
cdr3_aa: ASSYYVAGVVTGELF

v_call: TRBV4-2
d_call: TRBD2
j_call: TRBJ2-5
cdr3_length: 14
cdr3_aa: ASSQERLRGQETQY

v_call: TRBV7-3
d_call: NA
j_call: TRBJ2-1
cdr3_length: 14
cdr3_aa: ASSLTTSSEQNEQF

v_call: TRBV5-1
d_call: NA
j_call: TRBJ2-1
cdr3_length: 9
cdr3_aa: ATRAGSEQF

v_call: TRBV19
d_call: NA
j_call: TRBJ2-6
cdr3_length: 8
cdr3_aa: ASNGGNLT

v_call: TRBV6-2/TRBV6-3
d_call: NA
j_call: TRBJ2-1
cdr3_length: 13
cdr3_aa: ASSSGGLQGNEQF

v_call: TRBV7-9
d_call: NA
j_call: NA
cdr3_length: 11
cdr3_aa: ASEHLSSYEQY

v_call: TRBV7-7
d_call: TRBD1
j_call: TRBJ2-2
cdr3_length: 12
cdr3_aa: ASSSGQGTGELF

v_call: TRBV7-2
d_call: NA
j_call: TRBJ2-1
cdr3_length: 13
cdr3_aa: ASSPPGWAEETQF

v_call: TRBV5-5
d_call: NA
j_call: TRBJ1-2
cdr3_length: 10
cdr3_aa: ASSRQSPGYT

v_call: TRBV7-3
d_call: TRBD2
j_call: TRBJ2-5
cdr3_length: 13
cdr3_aa: AGSRGGLAGETQY

v_call: TRBV10-3
d_call: NA
j_call: TRBJ1-4
cdr3_length: 11
cdr3_aa: AISEEGGEKLF

v_call: TRBV7-9
d_call: TRBD1
j_call: TRBJ1-2
cdr3_length: 13
cdr3_aa: ASSLGGGGKDGYT

v_call: TRBV4-3
d_call: TRBD1
j_call: TRBJ2-7
cdr3_length: 13
cdr3_aa: ASSRDTGGSYEQY

v_call: TRBV4-3
d_call: NA
j_call: NA
cdr3_length: 12
cdr3_aa: ASSQQTGAYEQY

v_call: TRBV4-1
d_call: NA
j_call: TRBJ2-1
cdr3_length: 14
cdr3_aa: ASSSNQGSNKDEQF

v_call: TRBV29-1
d_call: NA
j_call: TRBJ2-1
cdr3_length: 10
cdr3_aa: SPVYAYNEQF

v_call: TRBV7-8
d_call: NA
j_call: TRBJ2-3
cdr3_length: 16
cdr3_aa: ASSLAVAGVESTDTQY

v_call: TRBV29-1
d_call: TRBD1
j_call: TRBJ1-4
cdr3_length: 11
cdr3_aa: SVTTGGDEELF

v_call: TRBV20-1
d_call: NA
j_call: TRBJ1-1
cdr3_length: 11
cdr3_aa: SARVWGDTEAF

v_call: TRBV10-3
d_call: NA
j_call: TRBJ2-7
cdr3_length: 11
cdr3_aa: AISTGNPYEQY

v_call: TRBV14
d_call: TRBD1
j_call: TRBJ1-1
cdr3_length: 10
cdr3_aa: ASSQGDSEAF